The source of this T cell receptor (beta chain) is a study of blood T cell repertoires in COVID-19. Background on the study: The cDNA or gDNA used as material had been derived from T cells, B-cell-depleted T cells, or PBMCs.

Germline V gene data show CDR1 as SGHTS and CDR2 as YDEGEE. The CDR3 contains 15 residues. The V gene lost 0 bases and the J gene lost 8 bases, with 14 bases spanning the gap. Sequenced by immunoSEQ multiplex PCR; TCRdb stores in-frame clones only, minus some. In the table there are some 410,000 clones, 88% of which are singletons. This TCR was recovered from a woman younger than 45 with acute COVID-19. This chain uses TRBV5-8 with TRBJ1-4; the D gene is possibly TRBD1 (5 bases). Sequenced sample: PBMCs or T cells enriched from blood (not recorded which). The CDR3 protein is CASSLATVGYEKLFF. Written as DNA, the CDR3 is TGTGCCAGCAGCTTGGCGACAGTCGGATACGAAAAACTGTTTTTT. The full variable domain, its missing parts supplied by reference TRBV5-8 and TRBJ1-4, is EAGVTQSPTHLIKTRGQQATLRCSPISGHTSVYWYQQALGLGLQFLLWYDEGEERNRGNFPPRFSGRQFPNYSSELNVNALELEDSALYLCASSLATVGYEKLFFGSGTQLSVL.